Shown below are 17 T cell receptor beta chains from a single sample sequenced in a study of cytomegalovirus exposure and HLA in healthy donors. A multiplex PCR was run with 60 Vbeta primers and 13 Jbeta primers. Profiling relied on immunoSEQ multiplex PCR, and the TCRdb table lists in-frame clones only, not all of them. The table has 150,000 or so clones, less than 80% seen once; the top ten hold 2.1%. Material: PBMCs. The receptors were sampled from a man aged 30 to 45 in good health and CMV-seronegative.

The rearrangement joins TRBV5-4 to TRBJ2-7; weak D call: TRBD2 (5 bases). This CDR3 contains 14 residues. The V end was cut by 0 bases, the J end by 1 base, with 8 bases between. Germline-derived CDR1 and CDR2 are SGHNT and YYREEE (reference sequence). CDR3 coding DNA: TGTGCCAGCAGCTTGGGTCGGGGTTCCTACGAGCAGTACTTC. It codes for CASSLGRGSYEQYF. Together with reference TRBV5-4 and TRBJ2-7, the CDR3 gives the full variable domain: ETGVTQSPTHLIKTRGQQVTLRCSSQSGHNTVSWYQQALGQGPQFIFQYYREEENGRGNFPPRFSGLQFPNYSSELNVNALELDDSALYLCASSLGRGSYEQYFGPGTRLTVT.

Here the CDR3 DNA reads TGTGCCAGCTCACCTTCGGACAGCCGGACCCAGCATTTT. This codes for CASSPSDSRTQHF. The chain couples TRBV18 to TRBJ1-5; tentatively, D is TRBD1 (6 bases). CDR3 length: 13 amino acids. The germline V gene encodes CDR1 KGHSH and CDR2 LQKENI. Trimming stripped 3 bases from V and 11 bases from J, with 14 bases between.

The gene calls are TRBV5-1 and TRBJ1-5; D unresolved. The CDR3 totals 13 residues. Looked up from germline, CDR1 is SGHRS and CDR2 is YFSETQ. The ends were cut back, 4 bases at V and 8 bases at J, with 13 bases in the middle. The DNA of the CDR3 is TGCGCCAGCAGCCTGAGTCCGGAGAAGCCCCAGCATTTT. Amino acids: CASSLSPEKPQHF.

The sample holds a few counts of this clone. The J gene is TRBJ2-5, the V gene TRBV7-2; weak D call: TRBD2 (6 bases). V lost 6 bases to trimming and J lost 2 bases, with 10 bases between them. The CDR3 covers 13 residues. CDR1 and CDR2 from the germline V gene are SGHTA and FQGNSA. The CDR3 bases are TGTGCCAGCAGACGGGACTTGCAAGAGACCCAGTACTTC. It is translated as CASRRDLQETQYF.

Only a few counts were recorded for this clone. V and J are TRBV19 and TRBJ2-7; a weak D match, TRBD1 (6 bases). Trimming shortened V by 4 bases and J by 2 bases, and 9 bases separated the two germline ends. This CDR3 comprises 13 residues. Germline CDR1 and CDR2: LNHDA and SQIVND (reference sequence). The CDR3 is CASSTRGTYEQYF. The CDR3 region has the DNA TGTGCCAGTAGTACCAGGGGAACCTACGAGCAGTACTTC.

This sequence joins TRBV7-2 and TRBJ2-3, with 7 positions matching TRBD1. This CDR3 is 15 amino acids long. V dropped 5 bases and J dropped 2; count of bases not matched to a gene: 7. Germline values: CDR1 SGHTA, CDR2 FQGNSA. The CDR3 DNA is TGTGCCAGCAGCACAACGGGACAGTCCACAGATACGCAGTATTTT. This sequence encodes CASSTTGQSTDTQYF.

CDR3 region: CSVARGTETQYF. The CDR3 nucleotides are TGCAGCGTTGCCAGGGGGACTGAGACCCAGTACTTC. The chain carries TRBV29-1 and TRBJ2-5, with D possibly being TRBD1 (7 bases). This CDR3 is 12 amino acids long. V was cut by 4 bases and J by 5 bases, with 11 bases left in between. Germline V lookup: CDR1 SQVTM, CDR2 ANQGSEA.

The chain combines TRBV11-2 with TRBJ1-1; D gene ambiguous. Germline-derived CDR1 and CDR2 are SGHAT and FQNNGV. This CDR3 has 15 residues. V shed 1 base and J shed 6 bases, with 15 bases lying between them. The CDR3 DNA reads TGTGCCAGCAGCTTAGCGGATGGAGGGTCGGCTGAAGCTTTCTTT. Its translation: CASSLADGGSAEAFF.

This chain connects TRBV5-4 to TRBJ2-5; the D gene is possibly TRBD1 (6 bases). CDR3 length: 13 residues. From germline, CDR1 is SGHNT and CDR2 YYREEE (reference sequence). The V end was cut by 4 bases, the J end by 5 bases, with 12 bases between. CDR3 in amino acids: CASSIQGAETQYF. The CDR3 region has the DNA TGTGCCAGCAGCATACAGGGTGCCGAGACCCAGTACTTC. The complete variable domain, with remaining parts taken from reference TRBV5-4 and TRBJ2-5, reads ETGVTQSPTHLIKTRGQQVTLRCSSQSGHNTVSWYQQALGQGPQFIFQYYREEENGRGNFPPRFSGLQFPNYSSELNVNALELDDSALYLCASSIQGAETQYFGPGTRLLVL.

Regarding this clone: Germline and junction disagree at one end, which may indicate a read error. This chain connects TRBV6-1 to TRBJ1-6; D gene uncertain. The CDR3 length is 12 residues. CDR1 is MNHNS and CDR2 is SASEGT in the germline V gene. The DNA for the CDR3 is TGTGCCAGCAGAGGAGAGAATTCACCCCTCAACTTT. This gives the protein CASRGENSPLNF.

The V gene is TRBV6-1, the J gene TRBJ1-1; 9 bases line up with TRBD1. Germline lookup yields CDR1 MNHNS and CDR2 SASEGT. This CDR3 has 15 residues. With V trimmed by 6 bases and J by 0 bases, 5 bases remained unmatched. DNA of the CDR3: TGTGCCAGCAGGGACAGGGGATTAATGAACACTGAAGCTTTCTTT. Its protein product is CASRDRGLMNTEAFF.

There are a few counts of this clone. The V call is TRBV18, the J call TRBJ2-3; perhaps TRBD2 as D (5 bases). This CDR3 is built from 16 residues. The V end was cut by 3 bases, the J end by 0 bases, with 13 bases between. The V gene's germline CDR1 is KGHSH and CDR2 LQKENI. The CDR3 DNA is TGTGCCAGCTCACCCAGATCAGAGCGGAGCACAGATACGCAGTATTTT. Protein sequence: CASSPRSERSTDTQYF.

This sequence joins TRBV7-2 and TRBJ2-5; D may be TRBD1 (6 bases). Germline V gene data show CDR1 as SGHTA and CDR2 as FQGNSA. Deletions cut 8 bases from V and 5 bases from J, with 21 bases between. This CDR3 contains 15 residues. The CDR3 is CASGTRGQLRETQYF. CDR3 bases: TGTGCCAGCGGCACACGCGGACAGTTGAGGGAGACCCAGTACTTC.

CDR3 amino acids: CASSIAEGSSYNEQFF. As DNA, the CDR3 is TGTGCCAGTAGTATCGCGGAGGGGAGCTCCTACAATGAGCAGTTCTTC. The rearrangement joins TRBV19 to TRBJ2-1; D is possibly TRBD2 (6 bases). The CDR3 is made up of 16 amino acids. Germline V CDR1 and CDR2: LNHDA, SQIVND (reference sequence). The V gene lost 3 bases and the J gene lost 0 bases, with 12 bases spanning the gap.

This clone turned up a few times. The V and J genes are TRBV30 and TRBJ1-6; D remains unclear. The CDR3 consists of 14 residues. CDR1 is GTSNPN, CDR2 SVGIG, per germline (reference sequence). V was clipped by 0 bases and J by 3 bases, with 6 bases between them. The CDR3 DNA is TGTGCCTGGAGTGTGGAGGGCTATAATTCACCCCTCCACTTT. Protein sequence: CAWSVEGYNSPLHF.

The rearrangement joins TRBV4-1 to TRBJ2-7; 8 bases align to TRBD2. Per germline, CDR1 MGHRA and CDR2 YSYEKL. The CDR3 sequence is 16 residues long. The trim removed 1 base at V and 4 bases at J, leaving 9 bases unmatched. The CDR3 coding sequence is TGCGCCAGCAGCCAAGTAACTAGCGGCCTCGGGTACGAGCAGTACTTC. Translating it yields CASSQVTSGLGYEQYF.

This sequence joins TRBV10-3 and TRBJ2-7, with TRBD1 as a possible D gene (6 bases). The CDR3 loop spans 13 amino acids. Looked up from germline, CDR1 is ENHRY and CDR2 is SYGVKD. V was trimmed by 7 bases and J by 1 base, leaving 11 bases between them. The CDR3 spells CAITPGESYEQYF. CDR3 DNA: TGTGCCATCACCCCAGGGGAATCCTACGAGCAGTACTTC.